This T cell receptor beta chain was retrieved from a study of regulatory T cells in long-lasting Graves disease. Time point in this sample: newly diagnosed GD, antithyroid drugs for less than 3 months. The authors made the TCR library using RNA they extracted from PBMCs. An endocrinology department located in Xi'an, China, was where the patients came from. The sample holds many counts of this clonotype. Antigen unknown. Findings and caveats of the study: Between persistent patients, thousands of public clonotypes were shared, exceeding the roughly 940 shared between new patients. Preferential use of TRBV28, TRBJ1-2 and TRBJ2-5 was seen in persistent disease.

In germline, CDR1 is MNHNS, CDR2 SASEGT. The V gene lost 6 bases and the J gene lost 2 bases, with 12 bases spanning the gap. This CDR3 region has 14 residues. The authors built TCR beta libraries using iRepertoire HTBI primers and Arm-PCR of CDR3 regions. TCRdb re-called the multiplex PCR reads with MiXCR, one entry per CDR3 protein. The sample contains hundreds of thousands of distinct CDR3 sequences, about 14% of which appear only once. Separately, the same data were catalogued under a study of T cells in Graves' hyperthyroidism and ophthalmopathy.

The source material was peripheral blood mononuclear cells (PBMCs), sampled at new diagnosis, from a patient treated with antithyroid drugs. V and J are TRBV6-1 and TRBJ2-3, with D perhaps given as TRBD1 or TRBD2 (6 bases each). The receptor was isolated from a young man with Graves disease. Here the CDR3 reads CASRGGRLTDTQYF. CDR3 DNA: TGTGCCAGCAGAGGGGGGCGCCTCACAGATACGCAGTATTTT.